Sequencing of this TCR beta chain was carried out in a study of long-term antiretroviral therapy in people with HIV. Study-wide findings and caveats: Comparison with controls showed narrower CDR3 length ranges in HIV repertoires. Although diversity increased after ART, it remained lower than in transplant donor controls.

CDR1 and CDR2 from the germline V gene are SGDLS and YYNGEE. This CDR3 contains 12 residues. V was cut by 0 bases and J by 5 bases, with 3 bases left in between. They ran version v3.0 of the immunoSEQ assay at survey level. TCRdb keeps only in-frame clones here, not all; method: immunoSEQ multiplex PCR. The data hold roughly 14,000 clones, with 70% to 85% observed a single time. This clone came up a few times. The antigen is undetermined. This rearrangement joins TRBV9 to TRBJ2-1; no definite D call. The TCR originated in a man aged 25-45 years with HIV. Specimen: unsorted PBMCs, collected 0.4 years after starting antiretroviral therapy. The CDR3 coding sequence is TGTGCCAGCAGCGTAGAGGACAATGAGCAGTTCTTC. It codes for CASSVEDNEQFF.